Presented here are 20 T cell receptor beta chains from one specimen sequenced in a study of blood T cell repertoires in COVID-19. Clones were read by immunoSEQ multiplex PCR, and TCRdb kept only the in-frame ones, dropping some. The sample consists of around 270,000 clones, roughly 86% of them appearing once. Material: peripheral blood. The receptors were sampled from a man aged 35-49 years who had recovered from COVID-19.

This clone has more than one count but fewer than ten. J is TRBJ2-7 and V is TRBV9; 8 bases are a match to TRBD2. The CDR3 is 15 amino acids. The V gene end was trimmed by 1 base and the J gene end by 4 bases; junction bases not matched to a gene: 7. CDR1 is SGDLS and CDR2 is YYNGEE in the germline V gene. CDR3 DNA sequence: TGTGCCAGCAGCGTAAACAGCGGGAGTTTATACGAGCAGTACTTC. Protein: CASSVNSGSLYEQYF.

This clone was detected only once. The chain uses TRBV3-1 (or the pseudogene TRBV3-2) and TRBJ2-3; 11 bases align to TRBD2. Germline assignment: CDR1 LGHDT and CDR2 YNNKEL (reference sequence). With V trimmed by 2 bases and J by 10 bases, 5 bases remained unmatched. The CDR3 has 14 residues. Written as DNA, the CDR3 is TGTGCCAGCAGCCAACTAGCGGGAGGTCCCCCGCAGTATTTT. Translated, it gives CASSQLAGGPPQYF.

This chain links TRBV13 with TRBJ2-5; the D gene is possibly TRBD2 (6 bases). Germline V gene sequence: CDR1 PRHDT, CDR2 FYEKMQ (reference sequence). The CDR3 is made up of 16 amino acids. V lost 4 bases to trimming and J lost 0 bases, with 15 bases between them. CDR3: CASSSIKGGDQETQYF. DNA of the CDR3: TGTGCCAGCAGCTCCATTAAGGGCGGGGACCAAGAGACCCAGTACTTC.

The genes are TRBV12-3 or TRBV12-4 and TRBJ1-2; 7 bases are a match to TRBD1. The V gene end was trimmed by 5 bases and the J gene end by 8 bases; junction bases not matched to a gene: 5. The CDR3 totals 12 residues. CDR3 nucleotides: TGTGCCAGCAGTCCGATGGACAGGGGCTACACCTTC. Protein product: CASSPMDRGYTF.

The chain employs TRBV15 and TRBJ1-4; D call uncertain. The germline V and J ends were trimmed by 1 base and 8 bases, with 17 bases remaining between them. Germline V gives CDR1 LNHNV, CDR2 YYDKDF (reference sequence). CDR3 length: 16 residues. The CDR3 DNA follows: TGTGCCACCAGCAGAGGGGGTTTGGTCGGGAAGGAAAAACTGTTTTTT. This sequence encodes CATSRGGLVGKEKLFF.

This clone has a single count. V is TRBV7-9 and J is TRBJ1-2; TRBD1 aligns across 11 bases. Germline CDR1 SEHNR, CDR2 FQNEAQ (reference sequence). The CDR3 runs 16 residues. The J segment lost 4 bases and the V segment lost 1 base, leaving 5 bases of the junction unmatched. The CDR3 region is CASSLVRTGGVYGYTF. The CDR3, as DNA: TGTGCCAGCAGCTTAGTCCGGACAGGGGGCGTCTATGGCTACACCTTC.

This clone was counted between two and nine times. CDR3 protein: CASSQDHPGAPYGYTF. In nucleotides, the CDR3 is TGTGCCAGCAGCCAAGATCACCCAGGGGCACCATATGGCTACACCTTC. V gene TRBV14 combines with J gene TRBJ1-2; TRBD1 might be the D (6 bases). The CDR3 consists of 16 residues. Germline CDR1 SGHDN, CDR2 FVKESK. The ends were cut back, 0 bases at V and 5 bases at J, with 16 bases in the middle.

This sequence joins TRBV2 and TRBJ1-6, with a weak D call TRBD1 (5 bases). V gave up 2 bases and J gave up 7 bases, with 9 bases separating them. CDR3 length: 14 amino acids. The germline V gene has CDR1 SNHLY and CDR2 FYNNEI. The CDR3 sequence: CASSELTENSPLHF. DNA of the CDR3: TGTGCCAGCAGTGAATTGACAGAAAATTCACCCCTCCACTTT.

The V and J genes are TRBV19 and TRBJ1-1; weak D call: TRBD1 (5 bases). Trimming pared 5 bases from V and 0 bases from J, leaving 7 bases between. This CDR3 is built from 13 residues. The germline CDR1 and CDR2 sequences are LNHDA and SQIVND (reference sequence). The CDR3 coding sequence is TGTGCCAGTAGTGCGACAGTGAACACTGAAGCTTTCTTT. Protein product: CASSATVNTEAFF.

The V call is TRBV2, the J call TRBJ2-2; TRBD2 might be the D (6 bases). The germline V and J ends were trimmed by 3 bases and 5 bases, with 7 bases remaining between them. The CDR3 runs to 13 residues. Per germline, CDR1 SNHLY and CDR2 FYNNEI. The CDR3 sequence is CASSDGGTGELFF. In DNA form, the CDR3 reads TGTGCCAGCAGTGATGGGGGGACCGGGGAGCTGTTTTTT.

The chain carries TRBV27 and TRBJ2-1; TRBD1 agrees at 8 bases. V shed 4 bases, J shed 5 bases, and the junction held 7 bases outside the gene matches. Germline V gives CDR1 MNHEY, CDR2 SMNVEV (reference sequence). The CDR3 spans 15 residues. The CDR3 protein is CASSSIRGRDNEQFF. For the CDR3, the DNA is TGTGCCAGCAGTTCGATCAGGGGGCGGGACAATGAGCAGTTCTTC.

The V gene is TRBV5-1, the J gene TRBJ1-2, with D unclear. The CDR3 runs to 14 residues. The germline gives CDR1 SGHRS, CDR2 YFSETQ. V lost 1 base, J lost 3 bases, and 10 bases lay in between. CDR3 sequence reads: CASSLSGRDYGYTF. The CDR3 bases are TGCGCCAGCAGCTTGTCCGGCCGGGACTATGGCTACACCTTC.

The chain employs TRBV27 and TRBJ1-6, with D perhaps matching TRBD1 (6 bases). The V gene's germline CDR1 is MNHEY and CDR2 SMNVEV (reference sequence). The CDR3 sequence is 15 residues long. V was pared by 1 base and J by 6 bases, with 10 bases between. CDR3 bases: TGTGCCAGCAGTTTATGGCAGGGGCCTAATTCACCCCTCCACTTT. This encodes CASSLWQGPNSPLHF.

The V and J genes are TRBV5-1 and TRBJ1-1; D is unclear. Germline V gene sequence: CDR1 SGHRS, CDR2 YFSETQ. V was shortened by 5 bases and J by 5 bases, with 13 bases between the two germline ends. The CDR3 extends over 13 amino acids. CDR3 region: CASRFKLSTEAFF. The CDR3 region has the DNA TGCGCCAGCAGGTTTAAATTGAGTACTGAAGCTTTCTTT.

Only a few counts were recorded for this clone. The chain uses TRBV5-1 and TRBJ2-2; D remains ambiguous. The CDR3 has 14 amino acids. Germline CDR1 is SGHRS and CDR2 is YFSETQ. V lost 3 bases, J lost 2 bases, and 8 bases lay in between. This CDR3 is CASSSQANTGELFF. CDR3 DNA sequence: TGCGCCAGCAGCTCCCAGGCTAACACCGGGGAGCTGTTTTTT.

This rearrangement joins TRBV6-2 or TRBV6-3 to TRBJ2-5; 8 nucleotides match TRBD1. With 2 bases clipped from V and 5 bases from J, the junction kept 7 bases outside the gene matches. Germline-derived CDR1 and CDR2 are MNHEY and SVGEGT. This CDR3 has 15 residues. The CDR3 bases are TGTGCCAGCAGTTACCTGACAGGGGTGGGGGAGACCCAGTACTTC. It codes for CASSYLTGVGETQYF.

The CDR3 loop reads CASSFRLAGGPGELFF. As DNA, the CDR3 is TGTGCCAGCAGCTTTCGACTAGCGGGGGGCCCCGGGGAGCTGTTTTTT. V gene TRBV3-1 (or the pseudogene TRBV3-2) combines with J gene TRBJ2-2; TRBD2 matches at 13 bases. Trimming cost V 5 bases and J 6 bases; bases outside gene matches: 6. Germline V CDR1 and CDR2: LGHDT, YNNKEL (reference sequence). The CDR3 consists of 16 residues.

In this sample, this clone turned up once. This chain connects TRBV25-1 to TRBJ2-1; 8 positions agree with TRBD1. CDR1 and CDR2 from the germline V gene are MGHDK and SYGVNS. This CDR3 spans 14 amino acids. Trimming removed 3 bases from V and 12 bases from J; junction bases left unmatched: 10. The CDR3 protein is CASSDWGRGLSQFF. In DNA, the CDR3 is TGTGCCAGCAGTGATTGGGGCAGGGGGCTATCGCAGTTCTTC.

J is TRBJ2-1 and V is TRBV6-5, with 7 bases aligning to TRBD1. Losses at the gene ends were 2 bases for V and 8 bases for J; bases not matched to a gene: 9. This CDR3 has 15 residues. Germline loops: CDR1 MNHEY, CDR2 SVGAGI. CDR3 nucleotides: TGTGCCAGCAGTTACACACAGGGGTTCGGACATGAGCAGTTCTTC. Translation: CASSYTQGFGHEQFF.

The chain has TRBV9 and TRBJ1-3; 9 bases are a match to TRBD1. V lost 4 bases to trimming and J lost 0 bases; unmatched junction nucleotides: 8. The germline V gene encodes CDR1 SGDLS and CDR2 YYNGEE. The CDR3 has 17 amino acids. This CDR3 is CASSFGQGTGSGNTIYF. The CDR3 region has the DNA TGTGCCAGCAGCTTTGGACAGGGGACTGGCTCTGGAAACACCATATATTTT.